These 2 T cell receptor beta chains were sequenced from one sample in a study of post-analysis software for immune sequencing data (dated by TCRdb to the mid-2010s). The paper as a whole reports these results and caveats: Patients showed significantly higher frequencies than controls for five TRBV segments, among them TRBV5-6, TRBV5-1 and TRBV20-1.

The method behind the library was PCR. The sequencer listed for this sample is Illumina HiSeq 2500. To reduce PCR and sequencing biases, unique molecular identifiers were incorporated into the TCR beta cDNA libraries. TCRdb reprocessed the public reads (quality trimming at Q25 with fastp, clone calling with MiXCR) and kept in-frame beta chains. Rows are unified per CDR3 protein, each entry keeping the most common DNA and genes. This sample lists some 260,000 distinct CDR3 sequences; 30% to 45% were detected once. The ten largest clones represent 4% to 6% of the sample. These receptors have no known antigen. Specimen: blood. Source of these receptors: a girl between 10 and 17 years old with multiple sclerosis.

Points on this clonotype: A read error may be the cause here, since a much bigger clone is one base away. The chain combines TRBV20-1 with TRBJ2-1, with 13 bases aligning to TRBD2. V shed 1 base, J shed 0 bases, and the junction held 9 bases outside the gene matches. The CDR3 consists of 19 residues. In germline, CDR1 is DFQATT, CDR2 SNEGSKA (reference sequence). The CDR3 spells CSARGLLAGGPTSYNEQFF. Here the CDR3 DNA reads TGCAGTGCTAGAGGTTTACTAGCGGGAGGGCCAACCTCCTACAATGAGCAGTTCTTC.

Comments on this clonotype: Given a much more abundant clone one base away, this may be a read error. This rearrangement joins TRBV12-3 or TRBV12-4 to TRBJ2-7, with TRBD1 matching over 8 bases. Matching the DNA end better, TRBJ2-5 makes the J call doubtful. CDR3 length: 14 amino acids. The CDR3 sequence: CAGRPGQAKETQYF. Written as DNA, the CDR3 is TGTGCCGGCAGGCCGGGACAGGCGAAGGAGACCCAGTACTTC.